This T cell receptor beta chain was identified during a study of control samples from healthy donors and cancer patients (dated by TCRdb to the early 2020s). V and J lose 5 bases and 5 bases, and a span of 15 bases separates them. The CDR3 runs 15 amino acids, cysteine and phenylalanine included. Only CDR3 DNA is held: 45 bases, read in frame from base 1. CDR1 and CDR2 (MNHEY, SMNVEV) derive from the germline V gene (reference sequence). The library was obtained by the immunoSEQ multiplex PCR assay. The clones in this table, taken by TCRdb from immuneACCESS, are in-frame only. Not every clone is retained; where verified, under half of the shortfall comes from an unresolved V gene, and the cause of the rest is unknown. The sample table records around 53,000 clones; approximately 90% of these occur just once. The ten biggest clones cover about 14% of the sample. As concerns this clone: The specificity of this receptor is unknown. The input lacks base qualities; no much larger clone sits a single base away.

The rearranged segments are TRBV27 and TRBJ2-2, with the D gene uncertain. The clonotype was recovered from a man aged 55-75 years with head and neck cancer. Sequenced input: PBMCs. For the CDR3, the sequence is CASSPATLWTGELFF. The DNA sequence is given as TGTGCCAGCAGTCCCGCAACCCTCTGGACCGGGGAGCTGTTTTTT.